These 9 T cell receptor beta chains were sequenced from one sample in a study of blood T cell repertoires in COVID-19 (dated by TCRdb to 2018 to 2020). The receptor library was made with the immunoSEQ multiplex PCR assay. TCRdb took this table from immuneACCESS and kept in-frame rearrangements with V and J called. Such tables lack part of the clones; where checked against another copy, unresolved V genes explain under half of the gap, and the rest is unexplained. This sample gives under 300,000 clones in total; just over 85% of them show up just once. The ten largest make up around 2% of the sample. The sequenced material came from peripheral blood. All receptors come from a man younger than 40 who had recovered from COVID-19.

The chain combines TRBV3-1 (or the pseudogene TRBV3-2) with TRBJ2-5; tentatively, D is TRBD1 (5 bases). Germline V CDR1 and CDR2: LGHDT, YNNKEL (reference sequence). This CDR3 comprises 14 residues. V lost 1 base and J 6 bases, leaving 12 bases between the germline ends. CDR3 sequence reads: CASSQGVGAKTQYF. The DNA of the CDR3 is TGTGCCAGCAGCCAAGGAGTTGGGGCAAAGACCCAGTACTTC.

This clone was recorded a few times. This chain joins TRBV19 and TRBJ2-2; 7 bases are shared with TRBD2. Germline CDR1 LNHDA, CDR2 SQIVND (reference sequence). The CDR3 extends over 15 amino acids. Losses at the gene ends were 2 bases for V and 6 bases for J; bases not matched to a gene: 6. The CDR3 nucleotides read TGTGCCAGTAGTATAAGGGGAGGGGCGGCCGGGGAGCTGTTTTTT. It specifies CASSIRGGAAGELFF.

The rearrangement joins TRBV5-1 to TRBJ2-3, with D unresolved. CDR1 is SGHRS, CDR2 YFSETQ, per germline. The V end lost 1 base, the J end lost 3 bases, and 3 bases lay between the germline ends. CDR3 length: 12 residues. The CDR3 DNA reads TGCGCCAGCAGCTTGTCGACAGATACGCAGTATTTT. As protein: CASSLSTDTQYF. Supplemented by reference TRBV5-1 and TRBJ2-3, the full variable domain reads KAGVTQTPRYLIKTRGQQVTLSCSPISGHRSVSWYQQTPGQGLQFLFEYFSETQRNKGNFPGRFSGRQFSNSRSEMNVSTLELGDSALYLCASSLSTDTQYFGPGTRLTVL.

V is TRBV29-1 and J is TRBJ1-1, with 7 bases that match TRBD1. V lost 7 bases to trimming and J lost 8 bases; unmatched junction nucleotides: 13. The CDR3 contains 13 residues. Germline CDR1 reads SQVTM; CDR2 reads ANQGSEA. The CDR3 nucleotides are TGCAGCGCCGAAACACAGGGGAGGCTGGAAGCTTTCTTT. Protein sequence: CSAETQGRLEAFF.

The chain employs TRBV19 and TRBJ1-5; no firm D call. The CDR3 sequence is 16 residues long. V lost 8 bases and J 4 bases, leaving 21 bases between the germline ends. Per the germline V gene, CDR1 is LNHDA and CDR2 is SQIVND (reference sequence). CDR3 sequence: CASSAQRASENQPQHF. The CDR3, as DNA: TGTGCCAGTTCGGCACAGAGGGCTTCCGAAAATCAGCCCCAGCATTTT.

This clone was detected only once. The V and J genes are TRBV4-1 and TRBJ1-3; no reliable D call. The CDR3 runs to 16 residues. V lost 6 bases to trimming and J lost 0 bases, with 15 bases between them. The germline CDR1 and CDR2 sequences are MGHRA and YSYEKL. The CDR3: CASSPPGLSSGNTIYF. The CDR3 DNA reads as TGCGCCAGCAGTCCTCCTGGACTGAGCTCTGGAAACACCATATATTTT.

The rearrangement uses TRBV7-6 and TRBJ1-1; TRBD1 might be the D (5 bases). The V end was cut by 4 bases, the J end by 3 bases, with 9 bases between. CDR1 is SGHVS, CDR2 FNYEAQ, per germline. CDR3 length equals 13 residues. The CDR3 bases are TGTGCCAGCAGCTCTCAGGGTTACACTGAAGCTTTCTTT. Its translation: CASSSQGYTEAFF. Variable domain in full (rest from reference TRBV7-6 and TRBJ1-1): GAGVSQSPRYKVTKRGQDVALRCDPISGHVSLYWYRQALGQGPEFLTYFNYEAQQDKSGLPNDRFSAERPEGSISTLTIQRTEQRDSAMYRCASSSQGYTEAFFGQGTRLTVV.

The chain joins TRBV11-3 to TRBJ1-5; D ambiguous. Deletions cut 0 bases from V and 4 bases from J, with 4 bases between. The CDR3 consists of 13 residues. Germline CDR1 and CDR2: SGHNT and YENEEA. The CDR3 sequence is CASSLDANQPQHF. The DNA for the CDR3 is TGTGCCAGCAGCTTAGACGCGAATCAGCCCCAGCATTTT.

The chain employs TRBV18 and TRBJ1-3; no clear D gene. V dropped 3 bases and J dropped 3 bases, with 6 bases sitting between them. The CDR3 sequence is 13 residues long. Germline loops: CDR1 KGHSH, CDR2 LQKENI. CDR3 protein: CASSPSDGNTIYF. Written as DNA, the CDR3 is TGTGCCAGCTCACCGTCAGATGGAAACACCATATATTTT.